Below are 29 T cell receptor beta chains sequenced from a single sample in a study of radiotherapy plus CTLA-4 blockade in lung cancer. The table came from immunoSEQ multiplex PCR; TCRdb's copy has only in-frame clones and leaves some out. The sample lists around 120,000 clones; 78% were seen once. The sequences come from peripheral blood, collected from a patient treated with radiotherapy plus ipilimumab. All receptors come from a human donor with non-small cell lung cancer who had a partial response to radiotherapy plus ipilimumab.

The chain employs TRBV6-5 and TRBJ1-3; 9 bases are a match to TRBD1. The trim removed 0 bases at V and 4 bases at J, leaving 4 bases unmatched. From germline, CDR1 is MNHEY and CDR2 SVGAGI. The CDR3 consists of 16 residues. The CDR3 spells CASSYSRDRVGNTIYF. The CDR3 DNA reads as TGTGCCAGCAGTTACTCAAGGGACAGGGTGGGAAACACCATATATTTT.

The chain recombines TRBV27 with TRBJ2-5; 13 bases map to TRBD2. Trimming cost V 5 bases and J 5 bases; bases outside gene matches: 11. Germline CDR1 reads MNHEY; CDR2 reads SMNVEV (reference sequence). This CDR3 spans 17 amino acids. This CDR3 is CASSRTSGSLILETQYF. CDR3 DNA: TGTGCCAGCAGTCGGACTAGCGGGAGTCTCATTTTGGAGACCCAGTACTTC.

The rearrangement joins TRBV30 to TRBJ2-1, with 7 bases lining up with TRBD2. The CDR3 is 14 amino acids. Germline V gene sequence: CDR1 GTSNPN, CDR2 SVGIG (reference sequence). V shed 4 bases and J 4 bases; nucleotides not matched to a gene: 7. CDR3 nucleotides: TGTGCCTGGACCAGAACGGGACTATACAATGAGCAGTTCTTC. It encodes CAWTRTGLYNEQFF. The full variable domain, rest sourced from reference TRBV30 and TRBJ2-1, is SQTIHQWPATLVQPVGSPLSLECTVEGTSNPNLYWYRQAAGRGLQLLFYSVGIGQISSEVPQNLSASRPQDRQFILSSKKLLLSDSGFYLCAWTRTGLYNEQFFGPGTRLTVL.

The rearrangement uses TRBV30 and TRBJ1-2, with D tentatively TRBD1 (6 bases). The CDR3 is 14 residues long. Germline V gene data show CDR1 as GTSNPN and CDR2 as SVGIG (reference sequence). V was pared by 0 bases and J by 6 bases, with 14 bases between. The CDR3 reads CAWSVRAGADGYTF. Here the CDR3 DNA reads TGTGCCTGGAGTGTACGGGCGGGGGCAGATGGCTACACCTTC.

This clone was seen a single time. The chain combines TRBV5-1 with TRBJ2-3; 9 bases match TRBD1. Germline CDR1 and CDR2: SGHRS and YFSETQ. V lost 3 bases and J lost 5; bases outside the gene matches: 7. The CDR3 is 15 amino acids. This chain's CDR3 is CASSYPRQGGDTQYF. The CDR3, as DNA: TGCGCCAGCAGCTATCCAAGACAGGGGGGAGATACGCAGTATTTT.

This clone was seen a single time. This chain connects TRBV6-5 to TRBJ2-7, with 8 bases matching TRBD1. CDR3 length equals 14 residues. V shed 5 bases and J 1 base; nucleotides not matched to a gene: 4. Germline V CDR1 and CDR2: MNHEY, SVGAGI. Written as DNA, the CDR3 is TGTGCCAGCAGTGGGCACAGGGGGTCCTACGAGCAGTACTTC. The encoded protein is CASSGHRGSYEQYF.

The chain carries TRBV5-1 and TRBJ2-3; TRBD2 aligns across 9 bases. Trimming cost V 2 bases and J 6 bases; bases outside gene matches: 10. Germline CDR1 SGHRS, CDR2 YFSETQ. This CDR3 has 16 amino acids. The CDR3 loop reads CASSLEVAGGPDTQYF. The CDR3 DNA reads TGCGCCAGCAGCTTAGAGGTGGCGGGAGGGCCCGATACGCAGTATTTT.

The genes are TRBV5-1 and TRBJ2-2; TRBD1 aligns across 8 bases. The CDR3 extends over 17 amino acids. V was clipped by 6 bases and J by 5 bases; unmatched bases: 15. CDR1 and CDR2 from the germline V gene are SGHRS and YFSETQ. CDR3: CASTPYLGQGYTGELFF. In nucleotides, the CDR3 is TGCGCCAGCACCCCCTATCTAGGACAGGGATATACCGGGGAGCTGTTTTTT.

The CDR3 reads CASSINQRGTGVDTEAFF. CDR3 nucleotides: TGTGCCAGTAGTATAAATCAACGCGGGACAGGGGTGGACACTGAAGCTTTCTTT. The J gene is TRBJ1-1, the V gene TRBV19; 10 positions match TRBD1. In germline, CDR1 is LNHDA, CDR2 SQIVND (reference sequence). The CDR3 loop spans 18 amino acids. J lost 3 bases, V lost 2 bases, and 12 bases had no gene match.

V usage is TRBV7-8 and J usage is TRBJ1-3, with TRBD1 matching over 8 bases. The CDR3 spans 16 residues. V was clipped by 5 bases and J by 0 bases; unmatched bases: 6. CDR1 is SGHVS, CDR2 FQNEAQ, per germline. DNA of the CDR3: TGTGCCAGCAGCACGGGACAGGCGATCTCTGGAAACACCATATATTTT. Its protein product is CASSTGQAISGNTIYF.

CDR3 nucleotides: TGTGCCAGCTCTCCCTCAGGGGAATCAGTTTTCTATGGCTACACCTTC. Protein sequence: CASSPSGESVFYGYTF. The V and J genes are TRBV18 and TRBJ1-2, with D perhaps matching TRBD1 (6 bases). CDR3 length: 16 amino acids. Between the trimmed V and J ends, which lost 6 bases and 4 bases, there was a span of 21 bases. Germline V CDR1 and CDR2: KGHSH, LQKENI. The full variable domain, rest sourced from reference TRBV18 and TRBJ1-2, is NAGVMQNPRHLVRRRGQEARLRCSPMKGHSHVYWYRQLPEEGLKFMVYLQKENIIDESGMPKERFSAEFPKEGPSILRIQQVVRGDSAAYFCASSPSGESVFYGYTFGSGTRLTVV.

This clone was picked up a small number of times. This chain links TRBV25-1 with TRBJ1-4; D is ambiguous. The CDR3 runs to 12 residues. Trimming left V 1 base short and J 11 bases short, with 8 bases between. Germline CDR1 MGHDK, CDR2 SYGVNS. The CDR3 sequence: CASSELEGKLFF. CDR3 DNA: TGTGCCAGCAGTGAATTGGAGGGCAAACTGTTTTTT.

Only one count was recorded for this clone. V usage is TRBV5-1 and J usage is TRBJ1-1; D gene unclear. V dropped 4 bases and J dropped 6 bases, with 16 bases sitting between them. CDR1 is SGHRS and CDR2 is YFSETQ in the germline V gene. The CDR3 covers 14 residues. CDR3 DNA: TGCGCCAGCAGCAGAGGGTCCGGAGGCGCTGAAGCTTTCTTT. Translating gives CASSRGSGGAEAFF.

The chain is built from TRBV6-5 and TRBJ1-2; D is undetermined. CDR1 is MNHEY and CDR2 is SVGAGI in the germline V gene. Trimming pared 5 bases from V and 4 bases from J, leaving 11 bases between. The CDR3 length is 13 residues. The CDR3 sequence: CASSDGRPYGYTF. Here the CDR3 DNA reads TGTGCCAGCAGTGACGGCAGGCCCTATGGCTACACCTTC.

The chain has TRBV28 and TRBJ1-2, with D maybe TRBD1 (5 bases). This CDR3 is 15 amino acids long. The germline V gene has CDR1 MDHEN and CDR2 SYDVKM. The ends were cut back, 6 bases at V and 7 bases at J, with 21 bases in the middle. The CDR3 nucleotides are TGTGCCAGCAGCCCTCCGGGGGGGGTTACGAGTGGCTACACCTTC. It specifies CASSPPGGVTSGYTF.

This chain joins TRBV7-2 and TRBJ1-5, with TRBD1 identical over 7 bases. The V gene's germline CDR1 is SGHTA and CDR2 FQGNSA. V shed 5 bases and J 7 bases; nucleotides not matched to a gene: 5. This CDR3 is 13 amino acids long. CDR3 sequence (DNA): TGTGCCAGCAGCCCACAGGGGAGGCAGCCCCAGCATTTT. It translates to CASSPQGRQPQHF.

This clone was picked up a small number of times. This chain links TRBV11-2 with TRBJ2-7; 9 positions match TRBD1. Looked up from germline, CDR1 is SGHAT and CDR2 is FQNNGV. V lost 4 bases to trimming and J lost 5 bases; unmatched junction nucleotides: 3. The CDR3 is 13 residues long. CDR3 nucleotide sequence: TGTGCCAGCAGCTGGACAGGGGACGACGAGCAGTACTTC. Its translation is CASSWTGDDEQYF.

The chain carries TRBV7-9 and TRBJ1-2; D remains unclear. The germline V gene encodes CDR1 SEHNR and CDR2 FQNEAQ (reference sequence). The CDR3 consists of 15 residues. The V end lost 0 bases, the J end lost 6 bases, and 14 bases lay between the germline ends. The CDR3 coding sequence is TGTGCCAGCAGCTTAGCAAGCCCCGGGGTACATGGCTACACCTTC. Protein: CASSLASPGVHGYTF.

This clone was observed a single time. An end of the junction differs from the germline gene, which may be a read error. V gene TRBV7-7 combines with J gene TRBJ2-5; maybe TRBD1 (5 bases). This CDR3 region has 13 residues. CDR1 SSHAT and CDR2 FNYEAQ come from the germline V gene (reference sequence). In DNA form, the CDR3 reads TGTGCTAGCAGCTTAGCCAGGGAAGAGACCCAGTACTTC. This sequence encodes CASSLAREETQYF.

This chain uses TRBV7-2 with TRBJ1-2; D uncertain. The CDR3 is made up of 14 amino acids. V was pared by 1 base and J by 6 bases, with 12 bases between. CDR1 and CDR2 (germline): SGHTA, FQGNSA. The CDR3 DNA is TGTGCCAGCAGCTTAGTAGACCGGAGAGATGGCTACACCTTC. This translates into CASSLVDRRDGYTF.

This clone was detected once. The chain links TRBV20-1 to TRBJ2-1; D might be TRBD2 (5 bases). The V gene lost 3 bases and the J gene lost 7 bases, with 7 bases spanning the gap. The CDR3 covers 11 residues. Germline assignment: CDR1 DFQATT and CDR2 SNEGSKA (reference sequence). CDR3 DNA sequence: TGCAGTGCTAGTCCGGGGAATGAGCAGTTCTTC. Translation gives CSASPGNEQFF.

This clone occurred a few times. V gene TRBV5-4 combines with J gene TRBJ2-3; D ambiguous. Germline V gene lookup returns CDR1 SGHNT and CDR2 YYREEE (reference sequence). The CDR3 covers 16 residues. The V and J ends lost 0 bases and 0 bases respectively, with 11 bases between them. The CDR3 spells CASSLATARSTDTQYF. CDR3 in DNA: TGTGCCAGCAGCTTGGCGACTGCCCGGAGCACAGATACGCAGTATTTT.

This clone qualifies as medium-sized. Other DNA sequences in the sample encode the same CDR3. The chain carries TRBV13 and TRBJ1-2; 7 bases map to TRBD1. The CDR3 sequence is 14 residues long. Germline CDR1 PRHDT, CDR2 FYEKMQ (reference sequence). V dropped 4 bases and J dropped 4; count of bases not matched to a gene: 6. The CDR3 region has the DNA TGTGCCAGCAGCTCGTTGACAGGGTCCTATGGCTACACCTTC. As protein: CASSSLTGSYGYTF.

The gene calls are TRBV5-4 and TRBJ2-1; TRBD2 agrees at 13 bases. CDR1 SGHNT and CDR2 YYREEE come from the germline V gene (reference sequence). The CDR3 totals 17 residues. The V and J ends lost 4 bases and 3 bases, in that order; junction bases with no gene match: 7. The CDR3 DNA reads as TGTGCCAGCAGCCGGGGGGGACTAGCGGGACACTACAATGAGCAGTTCTTC. This codes for CASSRGGLAGHYNEQFF.

The V and J genes are TRBV18 and TRBJ2-1; 7 positions match TRBD2. V lost 2 bases and J lost 10; bases outside the gene matches: 2. CDR1 and CDR2 from the germline V gene are KGHSH and LQKENI. The CDR3 contains 12 residues. CDR3 residues: CASSPERDEQFF. The CDR3 region has the DNA TGTGCCAGCTCACCAGAGCGGGACGAGCAGTTCTTC. The variable domain in full, completed from reference TRBV18 and TRBJ2-1, reads NAGVMQNPRHLVRRRGQEARLRCSPMKGHSHVYWYRQLPEEGLKFMVYLQKENIIDESGMPKERFSAEFPKEGPSILRIQQVVRGDSAAYFCASSPERDEQFFGPGTRLTVL.

This chain connects TRBV28 to TRBJ2-3; the D gene is possibly TRBD1 (5 bases). This CDR3 comprises 15 residues. CDR1 and CDR2 (germline): MDHEN, SYDVKM. The V and J ends lost 5 bases and 5 bases respectively, with 17 bases between them. CDR3 region: CASSPHGPRGDTQYF. The CDR3 coding sequence is TGTGCCAGCAGTCCCCACGGTCCTAGGGGAGATACGCAGTATTTT. The full variable domain, its missing parts supplied by reference TRBV28 and TRBJ2-3, is DVKVTQSSRYLVKRTGEKVFLECVQDMDHENMFWYRQDPGLGLRLIYFSYDVKMKEKGDIPEGYSVSREKKERFSLILESASTNQTSMYLCASSPHGPRGDTQYFGPGTRLTVL.

J is TRBJ2-4 and V is TRBV7-9, with a possible D match to TRBD2 (5 bases). The CDR3 runs 16 residues. Trimming took 1 base from V and 4 from J, leaving 14 bases between them. Germline CDR1 and CDR2: SEHNR and FQNEAQ (reference sequence). Here the CDR3 reads CASSLGGMGKKNIQYF. CDR3 nucleotide sequence: TGTGCCAGCAGCTTAGGAGGGATGGGAAAAAAAAACATTCAGTACTTC.

This chain connects TRBV28 to TRBJ2-5; 7 bases are a match to TRBD1. The J call could be wrong; TRBJ2-7 is a better fit for the DNA end. Germline V CDR1 and CDR2: MDHEN, SYDVKM. The CDR3 loop spans 14 amino acids. The CDR3 here is CASGSDRPPYEQYF. The DNA for the CDR3 is TGTGCCAGCGGTTCGGACAGGCCCCCCTACGAGCAGTACTTC.

The chain uses TRBV2 and TRBJ2-1, with no clear D. Germline V gene data show CDR1 as SNHLY and CDR2 as FYNNEI. V was shortened by 8 bases and J by 3 bases, with 5 bases between the two germline ends. The CDR3 extends over 11 amino acids. CDR3 nucleotide sequence: TGTGCCAGCCTTTACTACAATGAGCAGTTCTTC. This encodes CASLYYNEQFF.